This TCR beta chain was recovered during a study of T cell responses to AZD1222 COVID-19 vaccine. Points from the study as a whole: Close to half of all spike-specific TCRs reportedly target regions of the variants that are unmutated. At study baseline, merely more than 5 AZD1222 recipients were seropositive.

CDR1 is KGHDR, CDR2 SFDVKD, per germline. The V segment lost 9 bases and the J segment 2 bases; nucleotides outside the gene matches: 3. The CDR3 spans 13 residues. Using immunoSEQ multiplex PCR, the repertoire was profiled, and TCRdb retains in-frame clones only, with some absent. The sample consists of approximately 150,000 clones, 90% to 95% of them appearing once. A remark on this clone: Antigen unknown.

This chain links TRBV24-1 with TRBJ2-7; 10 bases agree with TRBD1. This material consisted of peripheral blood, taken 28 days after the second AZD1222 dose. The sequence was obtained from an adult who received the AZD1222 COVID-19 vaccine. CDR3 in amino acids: CATGTGVPYEQYF. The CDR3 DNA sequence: TGTGCCACCGGGACAGGGGTCCCCTACGAGCAGTACTTC.